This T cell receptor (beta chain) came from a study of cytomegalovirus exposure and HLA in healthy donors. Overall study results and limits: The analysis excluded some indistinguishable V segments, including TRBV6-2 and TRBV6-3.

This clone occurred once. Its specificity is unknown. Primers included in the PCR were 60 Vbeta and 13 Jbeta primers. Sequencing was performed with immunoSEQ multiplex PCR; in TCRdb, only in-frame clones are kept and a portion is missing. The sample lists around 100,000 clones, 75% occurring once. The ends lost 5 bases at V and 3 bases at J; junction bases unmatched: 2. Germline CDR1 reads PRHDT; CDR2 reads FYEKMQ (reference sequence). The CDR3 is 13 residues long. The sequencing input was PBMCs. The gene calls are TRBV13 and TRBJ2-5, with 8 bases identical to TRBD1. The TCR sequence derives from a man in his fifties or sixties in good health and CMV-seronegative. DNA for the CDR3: TGTGCCAGCAGCATGACAGGGGAAGAGACCCAGTACTTC. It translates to CASSMTGEETQYF.